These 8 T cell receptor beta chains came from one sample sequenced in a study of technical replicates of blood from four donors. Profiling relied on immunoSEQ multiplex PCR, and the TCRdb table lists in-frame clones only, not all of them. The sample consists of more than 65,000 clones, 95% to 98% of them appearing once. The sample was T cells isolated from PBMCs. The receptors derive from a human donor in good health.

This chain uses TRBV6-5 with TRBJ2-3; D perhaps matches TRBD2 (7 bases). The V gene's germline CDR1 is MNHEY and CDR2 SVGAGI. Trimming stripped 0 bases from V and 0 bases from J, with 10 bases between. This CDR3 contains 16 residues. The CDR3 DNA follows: TGTGCCAGCAGTTACTCGAGGGGGGGCAGCACAGATACGCAGTATTTT. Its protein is CASSYSRGGSTDTQYF.

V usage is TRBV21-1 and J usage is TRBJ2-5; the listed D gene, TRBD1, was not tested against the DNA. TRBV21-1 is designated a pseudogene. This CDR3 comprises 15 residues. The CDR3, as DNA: TGTGCCAGCAGCAAAGAGGGGGACAGCCAAGAGACCCAGTACTTC. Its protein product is CASSKEGDSQETQYF.

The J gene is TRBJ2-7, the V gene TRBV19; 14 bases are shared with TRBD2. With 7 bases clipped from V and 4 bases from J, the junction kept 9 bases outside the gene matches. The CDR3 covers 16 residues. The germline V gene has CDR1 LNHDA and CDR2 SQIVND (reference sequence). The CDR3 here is CASTPTRTSGRYEQYF. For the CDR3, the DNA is TGTGCCAGTACCCCAACGAGGACTAGCGGGAGGTACGAGCAGTACTTC.

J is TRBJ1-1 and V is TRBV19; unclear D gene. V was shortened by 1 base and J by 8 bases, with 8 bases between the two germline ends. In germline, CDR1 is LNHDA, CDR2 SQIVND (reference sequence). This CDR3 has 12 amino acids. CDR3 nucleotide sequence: TGTGCCAGTAGTATAGTTGGAGCCGAAGCTTTCTTT. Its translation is CASSIVGAEAFF.

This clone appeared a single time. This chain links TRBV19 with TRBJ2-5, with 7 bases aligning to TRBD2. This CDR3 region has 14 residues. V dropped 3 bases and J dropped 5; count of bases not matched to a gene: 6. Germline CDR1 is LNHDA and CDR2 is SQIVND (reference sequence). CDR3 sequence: CASSMGGAGETQYF. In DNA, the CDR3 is TGTGCCAGTAGTATGGGAGGGGCCGGGGAGACCCAGTACTTC.

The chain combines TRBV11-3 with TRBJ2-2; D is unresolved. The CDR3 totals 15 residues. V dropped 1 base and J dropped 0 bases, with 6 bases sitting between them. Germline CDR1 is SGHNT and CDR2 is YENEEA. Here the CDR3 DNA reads TGTGCCAGCAGCTTAGGGCTAGCGAACACCGGGGAGCTGTTTTTT. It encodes CASSLGLANTGELFF.

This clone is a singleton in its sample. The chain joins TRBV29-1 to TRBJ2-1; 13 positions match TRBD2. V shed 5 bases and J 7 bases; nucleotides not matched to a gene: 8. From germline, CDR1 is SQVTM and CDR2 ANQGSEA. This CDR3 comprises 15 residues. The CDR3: CSVYTSGREGNEQFF. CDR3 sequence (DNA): TGCAGCGTTTACACTAGCGGGAGGGAGGGGAATGAGCAGTTCTTC.

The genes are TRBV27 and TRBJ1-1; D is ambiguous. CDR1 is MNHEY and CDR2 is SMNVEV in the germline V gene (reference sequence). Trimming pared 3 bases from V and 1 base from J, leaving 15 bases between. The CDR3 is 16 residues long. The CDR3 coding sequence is TGTGCCAGCAGTTTCTTACAGCCTCCACCGAACACTGAAGCTTTCTTT. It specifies CASSFLQPPPNTEAFF.